Below, 22 T cell receptor beta chains from the same sample are listed, as sequenced in a study of cytomegalovirus exposure and HLA in healthy donors (dated 2017 in TCRdb). The receptor library was made with the immunoSEQ multiplex PCR assay. The multiplex PCR relied on a mix of 60 forward primers for TCR Vbeta segments and 13 reverse primers for TCR Jbeta segments. This immuneACCESS table, as held by TCRdb, lists in-frame sequences with V and J called but not all clones. Of the missing ones, under half trace to an unresolved V gene in checked studies; the others have no known cause. The sample profile shows roughly 160,000 clones; roughly 81% of them were found once. Approximately 2.5% of the sample lies in the top ten. Material: PBMCs. These TCRs come from a young man in good health and CMV-seropositive.

V usage is TRBV2 and J usage is TRBJ2-5; no clear D gene. V lost 4 bases to trimming and J lost 2 bases, with 5 bases between them. In germline, CDR1 is SNHLY, CDR2 FYNNEI. The CDR3 length is 12 residues. The CDR3 protein is CASSAQQETQYF. The CDR3 bases are TGTGCCAGCAGTGCTCAGCAAGAGACCCAGTACTTC.

V gene TRBV29-1 combines with J gene TRBJ1-2; D is undetermined. V gave up 4 bases and J gave up 5 bases, with 8 bases separating them. Germline CDR1 reads SQVTM; CDR2 reads ANQGSEA. There are 11 residues in the CDR3. The CDR3 sequence is CSVGALYGYTF. CDR3 in DNA: TGCAGCGTTGGGGCGTTATATGGCTACACCTTC. Full variable domain (missing parts from reference TRBV29-1 and TRBJ1-2): SAVISQKPSRDICQRGTSLTIQCQVDSQVTMMFWYRQQPGQSLTLIATANQGSEATYESGFVIDKFPISRPNLTFSTLTVSNMSPEDSSIYLCSVGALYGYTFGSGTRLTVV.

This clone has more than one count but fewer than ten. The chain is built from TRBV7-3 and TRBJ2-6; TRBD2 is a possible D gene (6 bases). The CDR3 loop spans 17 amino acids. Germline lookup yields CDR1 SGHTA and CDR2 FQGTGA. V dropped 1 base and J dropped 2 bases, with 12 bases sitting between them. The CDR3 region is CASSLSRGGPGANVLTF. CDR3 bases: TGTGCCAGCAGCTTAAGCCGGGGAGGACCTGGGGCCAACGTCCTGACTTTC.

V and J are TRBV6-4 and TRBJ2-3, with D possibly matching TRBD1 (5 bases). The V end was cut by 10 bases, the J end by 7 bases, with 18 bases between. The CDR3 contains 13 residues. Germline V gene lookup returns CDR1 MRHNA and CDR2 SNTAGT. The CDR3 is CANSPTVGNTQYF. CDR3 DNA: TGTGCCAACAGCCCGACAGTCGGAAATACGCAGTATTTT.

The gene calls are TRBV12-5 and TRBJ1-5, with 7 bases aligning to TRBD1. The CDR3 contains 15 residues. Germline V gene sequence: CDR1 LGHNT, CDR2 FRNRAP. The V gene end was trimmed by 2 bases and the J gene end by 2 bases; junction bases not matched to a gene: 3. The CDR3 region has the DNA TGTGCTAGTGGTTTGTCGACAGGGCGCAATCAGCCCCAGCATTTT. It specifies CASGLSTGRNQPQHF.

The chain is built from TRBV14 and TRBJ2-7, with a possible D match to TRBD2 (5 bases). The CDR3 is 14 amino acids. CDR1 and CDR2 from the germline V gene are SGHDN and FVKESK. V was trimmed by 4 bases and J by 2 bases, leaving 12 bases between them. The CDR3 protein is CASSPYGLTYEQYF. The CDR3 DNA follows: TGTGCCAGCAGCCCCTATGGACTGACCTACGAGCAGTACTTC.

V gene TRBV11-3 combines with J gene TRBJ2-1; the D is unclear. V lost 5 bases to trimming and J lost 10 bases, with 12 bases between them. The CDR3 has 12 residues. Germline values: CDR1 SGHNT, CDR2 YENEEA. The CDR3 DNA reads TGTGCCAGCAGCCCGAGACATCGAGAGCAGTTCTTC. Its protein product is CASSPRHREQFF.

This chain uses TRBV6-1 with TRBJ2-5; weak D call: TRBD1 (6 bases). The V end was cut by 8 bases, the J end by 3 bases, with 10 bases between. This CDR3 contains 12 residues. The V gene's germline CDR1 is MNHNS and CDR2 SASEGT. The CDR3 loop is CASGTFEETQYF. The CDR3 DNA is TGTGCCAGCGGGACATTCGAAGAGACCCAGTACTTC.

This clone was seen only once. This chain links TRBV13 with TRBJ2-5; D not certain. The CDR3 totals 15 residues. Germline lookup yields CDR1 PRHDT and CDR2 FYEKMQ (reference sequence). Trimming pared 1 base from V and 3 bases from J, leaving 12 bases between. CDR3 in DNA: TGTGCCAGCAGCTTAGCGGGTGACTGGAAAGAGACCCAGTACTTC. It translates to CASSLAGDWKETQYF.

The V gene is TRBV6-6, the J gene TRBJ1-5; the match to TRBD1 covers 8 bases. Germline V gives CDR1 MNHNY, CDR2 SVGAGI (reference sequence). V shed 4 bases and J 7 bases; nucleotides not matched to a gene: 12. The CDR3 runs to 16 residues. CDR3 nucleotide sequence: TGTGCCAGCAGTTCCATAGGACAGGGAAGGCGCCAGCCCCAGCATTTT. This codes for CASSSIGQGRRQPQHF.

This chain joins TRBV7-2 and TRBJ2-3, with 7 bases aligning to TRBD1. V lost 3 bases, J lost 4 bases, and 4 bases stayed unmatched. In germline, CDR1 is SGHTA, CDR2 FQGNSA. This CDR3 is 14 amino acids long. CDR3 DNA sequence: TGTGCCAGCAGCTTCGGACAGGTGGCAGATACGCAGTATTTT. Encoded protein: CASSFGQVADTQYF. The full variable domain, rest sourced from reference TRBV7-2 and TRBJ2-3, is GAGVSQSPSNKVTEKGKDVELRCDPISGHTALYWYRQSLGQGLEFLIYFQGNSAPDKSGLPSDRFSAERTGGSVSTLTIQRTQQEDSAVYLCASSFGQVADTQYFGPGTRLTVL.

The rearrangement uses TRBV9 and TRBJ1-1, with no clear D. V was cut by 1 base and J by 7 bases, with 14 bases left in between. This CDR3 contains 14 residues. From germline, CDR1 is SGDLS and CDR2 YYNGEE. DNA for the CDR3: TGTGCCAGCAGCGTATCAAGGAGCTCTAATGAAGCTTTCTTT. Translated: CASSVSRSSNEAFF.

The V call is TRBV7-2, the J call TRBJ1-4, with 8 positions matching TRBD1. This CDR3 contains 14 residues. Germline CDR1 SGHTA, CDR2 FQGNSA. The junction had 6 bases not matched to a gene; V was cut back by 8 bases and J by 4 bases. The CDR3 DNA follows: TGTGCCAGCGGCCGCGGACAGGGTAATGAAAAACTGTTTTTT. Its translation is CASGRGQGNEKLFF.

V is TRBV7-9 and J is TRBJ2-7; 7 bases fit TRBD1. V dropped 1 base and J dropped 1; count of bases not matched to a gene: 1. The CDR3 is 14 residues long. CDR1 and CDR2 from the germline V gene are SEHNR and FQNEAQ (reference sequence). The CDR3 loop is CASSLGDSSYEQYV. The CDR3 DNA sequence: TGTGCCAGCAGCTTAGGGGACAGTTCCTACGAGCAGTACGTC.

In this sample, this clone turned up a few times. The chain employs TRBV7-6 and TRBJ2-1; no definite D call. The CDR3 extends over 13 amino acids. V was shortened by 5 bases and J by 8 bases, with 13 bases between the two germline ends. The V gene's germline CDR1 is SGHVS and CDR2 FNYEAQ. The CDR3 DNA reads TGTGCCAGCAGCCTTCGGAGCTCGGATGAGCAGTTCTTC. This codes for CASSLRSSDEQFF.

V gene TRBV6-5 combines with J gene TRBJ2-1, with 8 positions matching TRBD2. Germline V gene sequence: CDR1 MNHEY, CDR2 SVGAGI. There are 14 residues in the CDR3. Trimming at V came to 9 bases and at J to 4 bases, leaving 8 bases not matched to a gene. The CDR3 loop is CASTGLGLYNEQFF. As DNA, the CDR3 is TGTGCCAGTACGGGACTAGGGCTTTACAATGAGCAGTTCTTC.

The count of this clone is one. The chain is built from TRBV9 and TRBJ1-2; no firm D call. The V gene lost 4 bases and the J gene lost 0 bases, with 7 bases spanning the gap. The length of the CDR3 is 13 residues. Germline loops: CDR1 SGDLS, CDR2 YYNGEE. CDR3 protein: CASSLRTNYGYTF. The CDR3 DNA sequence: TGTGCCAGCAGCCTCAGGACTAACTATGGCTACACCTTC.

This clone was seen just once. The chain is built from TRBV7-3 and TRBJ2-3, with TRBD1 identical over 7 bases. The V gene's germline CDR1 is SGHTA and CDR2 FQGTGA. There are 15 residues in the CDR3. The trim removed 3 bases at V and 1 base at J, leaving 4 bases unmatched. DNA for the CDR3: TGTGCCAGCAGCTTGACAGGGCGGGGCACAGATACGCAGTATTTT. This codes for CASSLTGRGTDTQYF.

This chain uses TRBV7-2 with TRBJ1-5; D might be TRBD1 (5 bases). The CDR3 length is 15 residues. The V end lost 5 bases, the J end lost 1 base, and 12 bases lay between the germline ends. Germline CDR1 is SGHTA and CDR2 is FQGNSA. The CDR3 is CASSPTRQSNQPQHF. The CDR3 DNA is TGTGCCAGCAGCCCAACTCGACAGAGCAATCAGCCCCAGCATTTT.

This chain connects TRBV7-2 to TRBJ2-1; perhaps TRBD2 as D (6 bases). The germline gives CDR1 SGHTA, CDR2 FQGNSA. V gave up 3 bases and J gave up 6 bases, with 12 bases separating them. The CDR3 runs 14 residues. The CDR3 region has the DNA TGTGCCAGCAGCTTGGGTTTAGCGGCCAATGAGCAGTTCTTC. This encodes CASSLGLAANEQFF.

As to this clone: The sample has other DNA sequences that encode this CDR3 too. This chain connects TRBV5-6 to TRBJ1-2; the D gene is possibly TRBD1 (6 bases). This CDR3 contains 16 residues. The germline CDR1 and CDR2 sequences are SGHDT and YYEEEE. Trimming took 0 bases from V and 4 from J, leaving 16 bases between them. As DNA, the CDR3 is TGTGCCAGCAGCTTGGCCCCTACGACAGGTGCCTATGGCTACACCTTC. This encodes CASSLAPTTGAYGYTF.

J is TRBJ1-1 and V is TRBV18; tentatively, D is TRBD1 (5 bases). Trimming removed 2 bases from V and 1 base from J, with 11 bases in between. Germline CDR1 reads KGHSH; CDR2 reads LQKENI. The CDR3 has 15 residues. The CDR3 region is CASSPTGGENTEAFF. In DNA form, the CDR3 reads TGTGCCAGCTCACCAACGGGGGGGGAGAACACTGAAGCTTTCTTT.